This T cell receptor beta chain was recorded in a study of T cell repertoires and Cas9 in healthy adults. As for this clone: Its antigen is still unknown. The junction differs from germline at one of its ends, possibly a read error.

Only in-frame clones appear in the TCRdb table, and some are missing; sequencing was by immunoSEQ multiplex PCR. The sample holds fewer than 25,000 clones, 91% seen once. General study points: SpCas9-reactive regulatory T cells reportedly mitigated SpCas9-reactive effector T cells in vitro.

The sample comprised CD4+ effector T cells (CD127+, CD25-, CD137-, CD154-) from PBMCs; culture status not recorded. The sequence derives from a human donor in good health.

CDR3 region: CASSVRQVVSVEAF. In nucleotides, the CDR3 is TGTGCCAGCAGCGTCAGACAGGTCGTCTCAGTAGAAGCCTTC. V and J are TRBV7-2 and TRBJ1-2; D possibly corresponds to TRBD1 (6 bases). CDR3 length: 14 residues. CDR1 and CDR2 from the germline V gene are SGHTA and FQGNSA.